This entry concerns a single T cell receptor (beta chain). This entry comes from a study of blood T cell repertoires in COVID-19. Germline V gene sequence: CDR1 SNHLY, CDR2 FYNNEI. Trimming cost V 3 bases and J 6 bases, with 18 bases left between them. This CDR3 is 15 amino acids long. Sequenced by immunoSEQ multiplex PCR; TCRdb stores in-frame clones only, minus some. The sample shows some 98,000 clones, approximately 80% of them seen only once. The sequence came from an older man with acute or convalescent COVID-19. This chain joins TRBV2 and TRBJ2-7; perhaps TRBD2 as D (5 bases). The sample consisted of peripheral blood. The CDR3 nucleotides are TGTGCCAGCAGTGAGGAGGCCTCTGGGTCTCTCGAGCAGTACTTC. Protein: CASSEEASGSLEQYF. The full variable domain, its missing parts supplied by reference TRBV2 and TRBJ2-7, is EPEVTQTPSHQVTQMGQEVILRCVPISNHLYFYWYRQILGQKVEFLVSFYNNEISEKSEIFDDQFSVERPDGSNFTLKIRSTKLEDSAMYFCASSEEASGSLEQYFGPGTRLTVT.